The clone carrying this T cell receptor (beta chain) occurred many times. Its specificity is not known. RNA transcripts provided the source from which TCR beta CDR3 regions were amplified. During a first-round RT-PCR of the TCR CDR3, the HTBI primer set was used. TCRdb re-called the multiplex PCR reads through MiXCR, storing one row per CDR3 protein. The sample consists of around 340,000 distinct CDR3 sequences, 11% to 15% of them appearing once. The data originate from a study of T cells in Graves' hyperthyroidism and ophthalmopathy. Whole-study findings and limits: In blood, most of the thyroid clonotypes expanded above 0.001 were also present. The model anticipated ophthalmopathy a median around six months pre-onset.

Exclusion followed for patients with uncontrolled infection, other autoimmune disease, pregnancy or lactation. The CDR3 runs to 15 residues. In germline, CDR1 is MNHEY, CDR2 SMNVEV (reference sequence). V gave up 2 bases and J gave up 5 bases, with 12 bases separating them. This sequence was found in a woman aged 25-40 years with Graves' hyperthyroidism. Input material: blood. The chain has TRBV27 and TRBJ2-2, with D tentatively TRBD1 or TRBD2 (5 bases each). CDR3 bases: TGTGCCAGCAGTTTAGGGGCCGGGGTTACCGGGGAGCTGTTTTTT. Translating it yields CASSLGAGVTGELFF.